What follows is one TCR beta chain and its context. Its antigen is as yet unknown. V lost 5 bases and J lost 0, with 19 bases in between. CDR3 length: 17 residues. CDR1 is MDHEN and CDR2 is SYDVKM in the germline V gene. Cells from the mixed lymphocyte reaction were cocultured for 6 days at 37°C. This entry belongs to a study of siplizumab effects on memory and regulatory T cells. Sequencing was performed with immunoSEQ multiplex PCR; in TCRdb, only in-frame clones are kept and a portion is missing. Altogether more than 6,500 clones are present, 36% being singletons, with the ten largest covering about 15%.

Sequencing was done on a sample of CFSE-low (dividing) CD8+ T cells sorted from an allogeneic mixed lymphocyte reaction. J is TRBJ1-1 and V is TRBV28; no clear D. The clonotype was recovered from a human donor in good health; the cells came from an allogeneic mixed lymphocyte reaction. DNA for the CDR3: TGTGCCAGCAGTATGGCCCCCACTTGGAGAATGAACACTGAAGCTTTCTTT. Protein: CASSMAPTWRMNTEAFF. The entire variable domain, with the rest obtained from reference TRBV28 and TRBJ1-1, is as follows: DVKVTQSSRYLVKRTGEKVFLECVQDMDHENMFWYRQDPGLGLRLIYFSYDVKMKEKGDIPEGYSVSREKKERFSLILESASTNQTSMYLCASSMAPTWRMNTEAFFGQGTRLTVV.